These 30 T cell receptor beta chains were all obtained from the same sample, sequenced in a study of control samples from healthy donors and cancer patients. Sequencing was performed with immunoSEQ multiplex PCR; in TCRdb, only in-frame clones are kept and a portion is missing. Among tens of thousands of clones, roughly nine tenths were seen once, and the ten largest hold about an eighth. The sequencing sample was made of blood. The receptors come from a woman aged 70-85 years in good health.

V and J are TRBV7-3 and TRBJ2-7; 10 positions agree with TRBD1. Unmatched junction bases numbered 6, after V lost 4 bases and J lost 6 bases. Looked up from germline, CDR1 is SGHTA and CDR2 is FQGTGA. This CDR3 spans 14 amino acids. CDR3 in amino acids: CASSYMGQGFEQYF. CDR3 nucleotide sequence: TGTGCCAGCAGCTATATGGGACAGGGGTTCGAGCAGTACTTC.

The chain employs TRBV12-3 or TRBV12-4 and TRBJ2-5; weak D call: TRBD2 (5 bases). Trimming took 8 bases from V and 2 from J, leaving 12 bases between them. CDR3 length equals 13 residues. In DNA, the CDR3 is TGTGCCAGCCTCCGAGGGCCTCAAGAGACCCAGTACTTC. This gives the protein CASLRGPQETQYF.

This sequence joins TRBV19 and TRBJ2-1; 9 nucleotides match TRBD2. CDR3 size: 15 residues. Per the germline V gene, CDR1 is LNHDA and CDR2 is SQIVND (reference sequence). V lost 3 bases, J lost 10 bases, and 10 bases stayed unmatched. As DNA, the CDR3 is TGTGCCAGTAGTATGGGAGCGGGAGGAGTTCTCGAGCAGTTCTTC. It encodes CASSMGAGGVLEQFF.

This sequence joins TRBV7-6 and TRBJ2-1; TRBD1 might be the D (6 bases). The ends were cut back, 5 bases at V and 7 bases at J, with 24 bases in the middle. The CDR3 is made up of 17 amino acids. Germline V lookup: CDR1 SGHVS, CDR2 FNYEAQ. Here the CDR3 reads CASSRSTGSGQRNEQFF. CDR3 in DNA: TGTGCCAGCAGCCGTAGCACAGGGTCAGGACAGCGAAATGAGCAGTTCTTC.

This sequence joins TRBV7-2 and TRBJ2-7, with 11 bases that match TRBD1. The CDR3 is 15 amino acids. After removal of 5 bases from V and 3 bases from J, the junction contained 6 bases not matched to a gene. In germline, CDR1 is SGHTA, CDR2 FQGNSA. The CDR3 loop reads CASSGPGQGVYEQYF. The CDR3 nucleotides are TGTGCCAGCAGCGGACCGGGACAGGGGGTCTACGAGCAGTACTTC.

The chain is built from TRBV6-2 or TRBV6-3 and TRBJ2-1, with D tentatively TRBD1 or TRBD2 (5 bases each). Germline values: CDR1 MNHEY, CDR2 SVGEGT. CDR3 size: 16 residues. V was trimmed by 4 bases and J by 8 bases, leaving 21 bases between them. CDR3 nucleotides: TGTGCCAGCAGTTCCTCTTCCGGGACCTCCCCCCATGAGCAGTTCTTC. Translated: CASSSSSGTSPHEQFF.

Only one count was recorded for this clone. V and J are TRBV6-5 and TRBJ1-6, with D uncertain. The CDR3 has 14 residues. V lost 6 bases to trimming and J lost 10 bases, with 16 bases between them. CDR1 is MNHEY and CDR2 is SVGAGI in the germline V gene. CDR3 protein: CASRSTPRDSPLHF. Here the CDR3 DNA reads TGTGCCAGCAGGTCAACCCCTCGAGACTCACCCCTCCACTTT.

J is TRBJ1-2 and V is TRBV25-1; weak D call: TRBD1 (5 bases). Germline lookup yields CDR1 MGHDK and CDR2 SYGVNS. The CDR3 consists of 16 residues. V was trimmed by 2 bases and J by 0 bases, leaving 13 bases between them. This CDR3 reads CASSEGGTRANYGYTF. The CDR3 bases are TGTGCCAGCAGTGAAGGCGGGACCAGGGCTAACTATGGCTACACCTTC.

The chain links TRBV6-5 to TRBJ1-1; 8 nucleotides line up with TRBD1. V lost 0 bases, J lost 5 bases, and 5 bases stayed unmatched. Germline V CDR1 and CDR2: MNHEY, SVGAGI. CDR3 length: 15 residues. CDR3 coding DNA: TGTGCCAGCAGTTACTCGACAGGGGCGGGAACTGAAGCTTTCTTT. As protein: CASSYSTGAGTEAFF.

V gene TRBV6-6 combines with J gene TRBJ1-1; D is ambiguous. CDR1 and CDR2 (germline): MNHNY, SVGAGI (reference sequence). Trimming shortened V by 5 bases and J by 8 bases, and 12 bases separated the two germline ends. The CDR3 is 12 amino acids. CDR3 sequence reads: CASSVTTREAFF. In nucleotides, the CDR3 is TGTGCCAGCAGTGTGACTACAAGGGAAGCTTTCTTT.

The table lists this clone with a count of one. The chain links TRBV7-2 to TRBJ1-1; possibly TRBD1 for D (5 bases). V shed 5 bases and J shed 1 base, with 11 bases lying between them. The CDR3 covers 14 residues. Looked up from germline, CDR1 is SGHTA and CDR2 is FQGNSA. The CDR3 spells CASSVLGGNTEAFF. The CDR3 bases are TGTGCCAGCAGCGTTCTCGGGGGGAACACTGAAGCTTTCTTT.

V usage is TRBV27 and J usage is TRBJ1-2, with TRBD1 as a possible D gene (5 bases). Trimming removed 6 bases from V and 7 bases from J, with 9 bases in between. This CDR3 has 11 amino acids. Germline V lookup: CDR1 MNHEY, CDR2 SMNVEV (reference sequence). Here the CDR3 DNA reads TGTGCCAGCAGCCGGGGGAGTGGCTACACCTTC. It codes for CASSRGSGYTF.

This rearrangement joins TRBV6-6 to TRBJ2-2, with D perhaps assigned TRBD1 or TRBD2 (6 bases each). The CDR3 has 15 residues. Germline V CDR1 and CDR2: MNHNY, SVGAGI (reference sequence). V lost 4 bases, J lost 2 bases, and 11 bases lay in between. The CDR3 loop reads CASSSRGPNTGELFF. CDR3 bases: TGTGCCAGCAGTTCCCGGGGGCCTAACACCGGGGAGCTGTTTTTT.

The chain links TRBV5-6 to TRBJ1-5; D gene uncertain. Germline CDR1 and CDR2: SGHDT and YYEEEE. The CDR3 totals 13 residues. V was pared by 5 bases and J by 2 bases, with 8 bases between. The CDR3 sequence: CASSSRGNQPQHF. CDR3 nucleotides: TGTGCCAGCAGTAGTCGGGGCAATCAGCCCCAGCATTTT.

The CDR3 loop is CASSPTGELSPLHF. DNA of the CDR3: TGTGCCAGCAGCCCGACAGGGGAACTTTCACCCCTCCACTTT. The chain employs TRBV7-2 and TRBJ1-6, with 8 positions matching TRBD1. The ends lost 5 bases at V and 9 bases at J; junction bases unmatched: 6. CDR3 length: 14 amino acids. The germline V gene encodes CDR1 SGHTA and CDR2 FQGNSA. The entire variable domain, with the rest obtained from reference TRBV7-2 and TRBJ1-6, is as follows: GAGVSQSPSNKVTEKGKDVELRCDPISGHTALYWYRQSLGQGLEFLIYFQGNSAPDKSGLPSDRFSAERTGGSVSTLTIQRTQQEDSAVYLCASSPTGELSPLHFGNGTRLTVT.

The rearrangement uses TRBV7-8 and TRBJ1-1; a possible D gene is TRBD1 (5 bases). V shed 3 bases and J shed 1 base, with 6 bases lying between them. The CDR3 totals 13 residues. In germline, CDR1 is SGHVS, CDR2 FQNEAQ. The CDR3 reads CASSLGQNTEAFF. As DNA, the CDR3 is TGTGCCAGCAGCTTGGGGCAGAACACTGAAGCTTTCTTT.

This sequence joins TRBV7-2 and TRBJ2-7, with D tentatively TRBD1 (6 bases). Germline CDR1 is SGHTA and CDR2 is FQGNSA. The length of the CDR3 is 15 residues. The germline V and J ends were trimmed by 5 bases and 3 bases, with 17 bases remaining between them. CDR3 amino acids: CASSPQGGQIYEQYF. CDR3 nucleotides: TGTGCCAGCAGCCCCCAGGGTGGACAGATCTACGAGCAGTACTTC. Variable domain in full (rest from reference TRBV7-2 and TRBJ2-7): GAGVSQSPSNKVTEKGKDVELRCDPISGHTALYWYRQSLGQGLEFLIYFQGNSAPDKSGLPSDRFSAERTGGSVSTLTIQRTQQEDSAVYLCASSPQGGQIYEQYFGPGTRLTVT.

The chain couples TRBV24-1 to TRBJ1-4; 10 bases line up with TRBD1. V was pared by 9 bases and J by 7 bases, with 10 bases of the junction left unmatched. CDR3 size: 15 residues. Germline V gene sequence: CDR1 KGHDR, CDR2 SFDVKD. The CDR3 region is CATSTGQGNSEKLFF. In DNA, the CDR3 is TGTGCCACCTCCACGGGACAGGGGAATAGTGAAAAACTGTTTTTT.

The CDR3 DNA is TGTGCCAGCAGTTACCGGACGGACTATGGCTACACCTTC. The encoded protein is CASSYRTDYGYTF. V gene TRBV6-5 combines with J gene TRBJ1-2; unclear D gene. Trimming shortened V by 2 bases and J by 3 bases, and 7 bases separated the two germline ends. This CDR3 region has 13 residues. CDR1 MNHEY and CDR2 SVGAGI come from the germline V gene.

The V gene is TRBV6-5, the J gene TRBJ1-3; D unresolved. Germline V CDR1 and CDR2: MNHEY, SVGAGI. Trimming shortened V by 0 bases and J by 1 base, and 10 bases separated the two germline ends. There are 16 residues in the CDR3. CDR3 in amino acids: CASSYSSVSSGNTIYF. In nucleotides, the CDR3 is TGTGCCAGCAGTTACTCGAGCGTGTCATCTGGAAACACCATATATTTT.

This chain connects TRBV2 to TRBJ1-3; D not certain. The CDR3 is made up of 13 amino acids. V lost 1 base and J lost 7, with 8 bases in between. CDR1 SNHLY and CDR2 FYNNEI come from the germline V gene. The CDR3 nucleotides read TGTGCCAGCAGTGAAGGGCCCCGGAACACCATATATTTT. Its protein product is CASSEGPRNTIYF. Variable domain in full (rest from reference TRBV2 and TRBJ1-3): EPEVTQTPSHQVTQMGQEVILRCVPISNHLYFYWYRQILGQKVEFLVSFYNNEISEKSEIFDDQFSVERPDGSNFTLKIRSTKLEDSAMYFCASSEGPRNTIYFGEGSWLTVV.

This clone was seen just once. The chain carries TRBV2 and TRBJ2-5; 8 nucleotides agree with TRBD1. V gave up 8 bases and J gave up 0 bases; unmatched junction bases: 5. Germline CDR1 SNHLY, CDR2 FYNNEI. The CDR3 is 14 residues long. CDR3 DNA sequence: TGTGCCAGCGCCAGGGACAGGAACCAAGAGACCCAGTACTTC. Translation gives CASARDRNQETQYF.

The rearrangement joins TRBV9 to TRBJ1-3, with 8 bases identical to TRBD1. This CDR3 comprises 15 residues. Germline trimming cut 2 bases from V and 2 bases from J; bases unmatched to any gene: 3. Germline values: CDR1 SGDLS, CDR2 YYNGEE. CDR3 sequence (DNA): TGTGCCAGCAGCGTTTCAGGGGGCACTGGAAACACCATATATTTT. The encoded protein is CASSVSGGTGNTIYF. The whole variable domain, filled in from reference TRBV9 and TRBJ1-3, reads DSGVTQTPKHLITATGQRVTLRCSPRSGDLSVYWYQQSLDQGLQFLIQYYNGEERAKGNILERFSAQQFPDLHSELNLSSLELGDSALYFCASSVSGGTGNTIYFGEGSWLTVV.

This rearrangement joins TRBV11-2 to TRBJ2-7, with D possibly being TRBD1 (6 bases). Trimming shortened V by 5 bases and J by 1 base, and 21 bases separated the two germline ends. There are 17 residues in the CDR3. Germline lookup yields CDR1 SGHAT and CDR2 FQNNGV. CDR3 residues: CASSRGTTGTSSYEQYF. CDR3 nucleotides: TGTGCCAGCAGCCGGGGTACCACCGGGACATCATCCTACGAGCAGTACTTC.

The V and J genes are TRBV5-1 and TRBJ2-3; TRBD1 aligns across 7 bases. CDR1 and CDR2 (germline): SGHRS, YFSETQ. V shed 4 bases, J shed 6 bases, and the junction held 5 bases outside the gene matches. The CDR3 is 13 residues long. CDR3 region: CASSGTGVDTQYF. Here the CDR3 DNA reads TGCGCCAGCAGCGGTACAGGGGTGGATACGCAGTATTTT.

The rearrangement uses TRBV12-3 or TRBV12-4 and TRBJ1-3; the D gene is possibly TRBD1 (6 bases). Trimming removed 6 bases at V and 9 bases at J, with 12 bases between. CDR3 size: 12 residues. The CDR3 nucleotides read TGTGCCAGCAGGAACAGGGAAATCACCATATATTTT. Translated: CASRNREITIYF.

The CDR3 DNA sequence: TGTGCCACCAGTGATCGAGTGGGCAATGAGCAGTTCTTC. As protein: CATSDRVGNEQFF. J is TRBJ2-1 and V is TRBV24-1; D remains ambiguous. Germline V CDR1 and CDR2: KGHDR, SFDVKD. The CDR3 runs to 13 residues. Between the trimmed V and J ends, which lost 3 bases and 6 bases, there was a span of 8 bases.

This chain links TRBV2 with TRBJ2-6, with D perhaps matching TRBD2 (7 bases). With 4 bases removed from V and 0 bases from J, the gap between germline ends came to 13 bases. The CDR3 length is 17 residues. The germline V gene has CDR1 SNHLY and CDR2 FYNNEI. DNA of the CDR3: TGTGCCAGCAGTGGAGGGGGGGGCCCCTCTGGGGCCAACGTCCTGACTTTC. This codes for CASSGGGGPSGANVLTF. The complete variable domain, with remaining parts taken from reference TRBV2 and TRBJ2-6, reads EPEVTQTPSHQVTQMGQEVILRCVPISNHLYFYWYRQILGQKVEFLVSFYNNEISEKSEIFDDQFSVERPDGSNFTLKIRSTKLEDSAMYFCASSGGGGPSGANVLTFGAGSRLTVL.

This chain joins TRBV5-6 and TRBJ1-3, with 7 bases lining up with TRBD1. Germline values: CDR1 SGHDT, CDR2 YYEEEE. The CDR3 loop spans 16 amino acids. The V gene end was trimmed by 1 base and the J gene end by 1 base; junction bases not matched to a gene: 5. The CDR3 spells CASSLSRGLSGNTIYF. CDR3 bases: TGTGCCAGCAGCTTGAGTAGGGGGCTTTCTGGAAACACCATATATTTT. The full variable domain, in which reference TRBV5-6 and TRBJ1-3 provide the parts outside the CDR3, is DAGVTQSPTHLIKTRGQQVTLRCSPKSGHDTVSWYQQALGQGPQFIFQYYEEEERQRGNFPDRFSGHQFPNYSSELNVNALLLGDSALYLCASSLSRGLSGNTIYFGEGSWLTVV.

The J gene is TRBJ2-7, the V gene TRBV3-1 (or the pseudogene TRBV3-2), with a tentative D call TRBD1 (6 bases). The CDR3 covers 15 residues. The germline V gene has CDR1 LGHDT and CDR2 YNNKEL (reference sequence). V gave up 4 bases and J gave up 5 bases, with 18 bases separating them. CDR3 nucleotides: TGTGCCAGCAGCCCCCTTCGCTGGGGGCTCGACGAGCAGTACTTC. Encoded protein: CASSPLRWGLDEQYF.